This T cell receptor beta chain was observed in a study of patients and donors after allogeneic stem cell transplantation (TCRdb year 2020). Library preparation was by RT-PCR. Sequencer: NextSeq 550. TCRdb took the public reads, trimmed them with fastp at Q25, ran MiXCR for clone calling and kept in-frame beta chains. Every CDR3 protein is listed once, alongside the most common genes and DNA of its rows. Recorded for this sample are some 150,000 distinct CDR3 sequences; over 30% of them occurred a single time. 50% to 65% of the sample is taken by the ten largest. CDR1 and CDR2 (MDHEN, SYDVKM) derive from the germline V gene. V was cut back by 8 bases and J by 5 bases, leaving a gap of 6 bases between them. The CDR3, cysteine through phenylalanine, is 11 amino acids long. Only CDR3 DNA is held: 33 bases, read in frame from base 1. This clonotype was seen once. Its target antigen remains unknown. Base qualities are missing; no much larger clone stands one base away. A single read is weak support.

This receptor was obtained from a human donor who was either an allogeneic HSCT recipient or a stem cell or donor lymphocyte infusion donor (not recorded which). It is not recorded whose cells these are; they may come from a transplant donor. Sequenced input: blood, either unsorted or a sorted T cell fraction (not recorded which). The chain was built from TRBV28 and TRBJ2-2; 5 matching bases give a weak D call of TRBD2. DNA sequence: TGTGCCAGCGGCGGGACCGGGGAGCTGTTTTTT. Translated, this gives CASGGTGELFF.